These 11 T cell receptor beta chains came from one sample sequenced in a study of blood T cell repertoires in COVID-19. Produced via immunoSEQ multiplex PCR; TCRdb's table is partial and in-frame only. The data contain 55,000 to 80,000 clones, around four fifths of them singletons. Sequencing input: peripheral blood. These receptors all stem from a middle-aged man with active COVID-19.

CDR3 DNA sequence: TGTGCCTGTCCTCGGAGAACAACTAATGAAAAACTGTTTTTT. Protein sequence: CACPRRTTNEKLFF. V is TRBV30 and J is TRBJ1-4; D uncertain. CDR1 is GTSNPN and CDR2 is SVGIG in the germline V gene (reference sequence). Between the trimmed V and J ends, which lost 6 bases and 0 bases, there was a span of 11 bases. The CDR3 is made up of 14 amino acids.

The chain recombines TRBV7-6 with TRBJ2-5, with TRBD2 identical over 16 bases. The V and J ends lost 2 bases and 6 bases, in that order; junction bases with no gene match: 15. CDR1 and CDR2 from the germline V gene are SGHVS and FNYEAQ. This CDR3 comprises 20 residues. CDR3 DNA sequence: TGTGCCAGCAGCTTATCCGGTCCCGGGACTAGCGGGGGGGCGAGTAAGACCCAGTACTTC. Translation: CASSLSGPGTSGGASKTQYF.

This clone was observed a few times. The rearrangement links TRBV6-1 to TRBJ2-7; 7 bases match TRBD1. J lost 0 bases, V lost 2 bases, and 7 bases had no gene match. Germline V gene sequence: CDR1 MNHNS, CDR2 SASEGT. The length of the CDR3 is 16 residues. The CDR3 bases are TGTGCCAGCAGTGAAATGGGACAGATGTCCTCCTACGAGCAGTACTTC. Protein sequence: CASSEMGQMSSYEQYF.

The J gene is TRBJ1-1, the V gene TRBV12-3 or TRBV12-4, with a tentative D call TRBD1 (5 bases). V lost 3 bases and J 4 bases, leaving 9 bases between the germline ends. The CDR3 loop spans 13 amino acids. CDR3 sequence: CASSFSRATEAFF. The CDR3 DNA reads TGTGCCAGCAGTTTCTCCAGGGCCACTGAAGCTTTCTTT.

J is TRBJ1-2 and V is TRBV7-8, with D possibly TRBD1 on 5 matching bases. Deletions cut 0 bases from V and 0 bases from J, with 11 bases between. CDR1 and CDR2 (germline): SGHVS, FQNEAQ. The CDR3 runs 16 residues. CDR3 sequence (DNA): TGTGCCAGCAGCTTAGCCGGGGGGGAGGCTAACTATGGCTACACCTTC. This sequence encodes CASSLAGGEANYGYTF.

J is TRBJ1-1 and V is TRBV7-9; maybe TRBD1 (5 bases). Looked up from germline, CDR1 is SEHNR and CDR2 is FQNEAQ (reference sequence). This CDR3 comprises 15 residues. V was cut by 3 bases and J by 7 bases, with 18 bases left in between. The DNA for the CDR3 is TGTGCCAGCAGCTTGACGGACTACAGTGACAGTGAAGCTTTCTTT. It translates to CASSLTDYSDSEAFF. Full variable domain (missing parts from reference TRBV7-9 and TRBJ1-1): DTGVSQNPRHKITKRGQNVTFRCDPISEHNRLYWYRQTLGQGPEFLTYFQNEAQLEKSRLLSDRFSAERPKGSFSTLEIQRTEQGDSAMYLCASSLTDYSDSEAFFGQGTRLTVV.

This chain links TRBV5-8 with TRBJ2-5; 7 bases line up with TRBD2. V shed 4 bases, J shed 2 bases, and the junction held 11 bases outside the gene matches. This CDR3 has 16 residues. Germline CDR1 SGHTS, CDR2 YDEGEE. CDR3 region: CASSPGSRGDQETQYF. CDR3 nucleotide sequence: TGTGCCAGCAGCCCGGGCAGCCGGGGGGATCAAGAGACCCAGTACTTC.

The V and J genes are TRBV9 and TRBJ2-1; D is possibly TRBD1 (6 bases). The CDR3 runs to 15 residues. Trimming took 3 bases from V and 7 from J, leaving 17 bases between them. Germline loops: CDR1 SGDLS, CDR2 YYNGEE. As DNA, the CDR3 is TGTGCCAGCAGCGCGACGACAGGCCCGGGTAATGAGCAGTTCTTC. This sequence encodes CASSATTGPGNEQFF.

The J gene is TRBJ2-1, the V gene TRBV7-9, with a possible D match to TRBD1 (6 bases). V was clipped by 6 bases and J by 9 bases, with 18 bases between them. CDR3 length: 14 residues. CDR1 and CDR2 (germline): SEHNR, FQNEAQ (reference sequence). The CDR3 spells CASRQGRRSGEQFF. Here the CDR3 DNA reads TGTGCCAGCAGACAGGGTCGACGATCGGGTGAGCAGTTCTTC.

This sequence joins TRBV6-5 and TRBJ1-1, with 9 bases that match TRBD1. In germline, CDR1 is MNHEY, CDR2 SVGAGI. The V and J ends lost 7 bases and 6 bases, in that order; junction bases with no gene match: 9. There are 14 residues in the CDR3. CDR3 bases: TGTGCCAGCACCGAGGACAGGGGTAGGGCTGAAGCTTTCTTT. This codes for CASTEDRGRAEAFF.

V gene TRBV9 combines with J gene TRBJ2-5; TRBD2 agrees at 9 bases. The CDR3 loop spans 15 amino acids. V shed 0 bases, J shed 2 bases, and the junction held 2 bases outside the gene matches. Germline CDR1 reads SGDLS; CDR2 reads YYNGEE. This chain's CDR3 is CASSVGLAVQETQYF. In DNA, the CDR3 is TGTGCCAGCAGCGTAGGACTAGCGGTACAAGAGACCCAGTACTTC.